This T cell receptor (beta chain) was captured by sequencing in a study of blood T cell repertoires in COVID-19. The germline V gene encodes CDR1 GTSNPN and CDR2 SVGIG (reference sequence). This CDR3 spans 11 amino acids. V was clipped by 5 bases and J by 5 bases; unmatched bases: 1. Cohorts were assigned according to the clinical history that participants reported. Repertoires were generated with immunoSEQ multiplex PCR, while TCRdb's copy carries only in-frame clones and drops some. The sample includes some 240,000 clones, around four fifths of them seen just once. This TCR came from a man between 25 and 39 years old with acute COVID-19. The sequenced sample was PBMCs or T cells enriched from blood (not recorded which). The rearrangement joins TRBV30 to TRBJ2-7; the match to TRBD1 covers 9 bases. This chain's CDR3 is CAWGTGNEQYV. Here the CDR3 DNA reads TGTGCCTGGGGGACAGGGAACGAGCAGTACGTC.